This T cell receptor beta chain was documented in a study of shared clonotypes between healthy human individuals. The CDR3 loop spans 13 amino acids. Germline trimming cut 5 bases from V and 5 bases from J; bases unmatched to any gene: 4. Germline lookup yields CDR1 MGHRA and CDR2 YSYEKL. Generated by immunoSEQ multiplex PCR, the TCRdb table keeps only in-frame clones and is missing some. The sample consists of around 1.1 million clones, approximately 80% of them appearing once. The chain uses TRBV4-1 and TRBJ2-7, with 9 nucleotides matching TRBD1. This receptor was identified in a young man in good health. Some clones in this sample may be carry-over from other donors' samples. The sample consisted of memory CD4+ T cells from PBMCs. Subset of the sample: CD45RA-negative fraction. The CDR3 DNA reads as TGCGCCAGCAGCAAGAGGACAGGGGACGAGCAGTACTTC. It specifies CASSKRTGDEQYF.